Each of the 13 T cell receptor beta chains below was sequenced from the same sample in a study of T cell changes during pregnancy in multiple sclerosis. Assay: immunoSEQ multiplex PCR; the TCRdb copy retains only in-frame clones and omits some. The sample lists 30,000 to 40,000 clones, approximately 90% occurring once. The sample consisted of CD4+ T cells from peripheral blood mononuclear cells, taken in the first trimester of pregnancy. These receptors originate from a female donor in good health, enrolled as a control in a pregnancy study.

This clone was observed once. The chain joins TRBV5-1 to TRBJ1-1, with 9 bases matching TRBD1. The CDR3 has 12 residues. The trim removed 3 bases at V and 11 bases at J, leaving 5 bases unmatched. Germline-derived CDR1 and CDR2 are SGHRS and YFSETQ. The CDR3 region is CASSSNRGLAFF. The CDR3 DNA is TGCGCCAGCAGCTCTAACAGGGGGCTGGCTTTCTTT.

This clone was seen just once. V gene TRBV5-4 combines with J gene TRBJ2-2; no definite D call. Trimming shortened V by 2 bases and J by 1 base, and 9 bases separated the two germline ends. Germline V gene sequence: CDR1 SGHNT, CDR2 YYREEE (reference sequence). CDR3 length: 15 amino acids. Here the CDR3 reads CASSFQQRNTGELFF. For the CDR3, the DNA is TGTGCCAGCAGCTTCCAACAGAGGAACACCGGGGAGCTGTTTTTT.

This clone was seen only once. The J gene is TRBJ1-2, the V gene TRBV5-6, with D possibly matching TRBD1 (5 bases). The CDR3 contains 13 residues. Germline CDR1 SGHDT, CDR2 YYEEEE. V lost 4 bases and J 6 bases, leaving 13 bases between the germline ends. This CDR3 reads CASSVGARDGYTF. The CDR3 DNA reads as TGTGCCAGCAGCGTGGGAGCCAGGGATGGCTACACCTTC.

The chain uses TRBV28 and TRBJ2-3; 13 bases map to TRBD2. The germline gives CDR1 MDHEN, CDR2 SYDVKM. The CDR3 sequence is 15 residues long. Trimming at V came to 7 bases and at J to 7 bases, leaving 8 bases not matched to a gene. The CDR3 region is CASKPTSGGANTQYF. In DNA, the CDR3 is TGTGCCAGCAAACCCACTAGCGGGGGGGCGAATACGCAGTATTTT.

The chain employs TRBV15 and TRBJ2-1; 7 bases map to TRBD1. With V trimmed by 5 bases and J by 5 bases, 9 bases remained unmatched. Per germline, CDR1 LNHNV and CDR2 YYDKDF (reference sequence). There are 15 residues in the CDR3. The CDR3 protein is CATSRIDRDHNEQFF. The CDR3, as DNA: TGTGCCACCAGCCGGATAGACAGGGACCACAATGAGCAGTTCTTC.

This sequence joins TRBV19 and TRBJ1-5; D ambiguous. The CDR3 runs 14 residues. V dropped 5 bases and J dropped 1 base, with 9 bases sitting between them. Germline assignment: CDR1 LNHDA and CDR2 SQIVND (reference sequence). CDR3 in DNA: TGTGCCAGTAGTTGGGTCGGGAGCAATCAGCCCCAGCATTTT. It yields the protein CASSWVGSNQPQHF.

The chain combines TRBV7-6 with TRBJ2-2; tentatively, D is TRBD1 (9 bases). This CDR3 spans 15 amino acids. The germline V gene encodes CDR1 SGHVS and CDR2 FNYEAQ. The V end lost 8 bases, the J end lost 4 bases, and 17 bases lay between the germline ends. CDR3 protein: CASRGGQGATGELFF. CDR3 sequence (DNA): TGTGCCAGCCGGGGGGGACAGGGTGCCACCGGGGAGCTGTTTTTT.

The chain has TRBV19 and TRBJ1-4; the match to TRBD1 covers 7 bases. J gave up 10 bases and V 3 bases, and 11 bases lay outside the gene matches. Germline V lookup: CDR1 LNHDA, CDR2 SQIVND (reference sequence). This CDR3 contains 15 residues. The CDR3 region has the DNA TGTGCCAGTAGTATTGACAGGGCCCAAAGTGGAAAACTGTTTTTT. This gives the protein CASSIDRAQSGKLFF.

A remark on this clone: Additional DNA sequences in this sample encode the identical CDR3. The chain employs TRBV4-1 and TRBJ2-1; D gene unclear. V gave up 1 base and J gave up 0 bases, with 10 bases separating them. The CDR3 is 16 residues long. Germline CDR1 reads MGHRA; CDR2 reads YSYEKL. The CDR3 loop is CASSQVNLVSYNEQFF. The CDR3 region has the DNA TGCGCCAGCAGCCAAGTGAACCTAGTCTCCTACAATGAGCAGTTCTTC.

This chain links TRBV5-1 with TRBJ1-2; a possible D gene is TRBD1 (5 bases). This CDR3 contains 14 residues. Germline lookup yields CDR1 SGHRS and CDR2 YFSETQ. V shed 4 bases and J shed 3 bases, with 13 bases lying between them. This CDR3 reads CASSTLGGDYGYTF. CDR3 in DNA: TGCGCCAGCAGCACGCTAGGAGGGGACTATGGCTACACCTTC.

This chain connects TRBV5-5 to TRBJ1-6; D remains ambiguous. Trimming took 4 bases from V and 6 from J, leaving 17 bases between them. Germline V gene data show CDR1 as SGHKS and CDR2 as YYEKEE (reference sequence). The CDR3 covers 16 residues. CDR3 amino acids: CASSLVSDSGNSPLHF. CDR3 bases: TGTGCCAGCAGCCTCGTGAGCGACTCTGGTAATTCACCCCTCCACTTT.

The CDR3 DNA reads as TGTGCCAGCAGCTCGATTAGCGGACAAGAGACCCAGTACTTC. Translating gives CASSSISGQETQYF. The chain combines TRBV11-2 with TRBJ2-5; a possible D gene is TRBD2 (6 bases). Trimming removed 4 bases at V and 2 bases at J, with 11 bases between. CDR3 size: 14 residues. Germline V gene lookup returns CDR1 SGHAT and CDR2 FQNNGV.

The V gene is TRBV6-1, the J gene TRBJ2-5; possibly TRBD1 for D (6 bases). This CDR3 is 16 amino acids long. The V gene lost 3 bases and the J gene lost 2 bases, with 16 bases spanning the gap. Germline CDR1 is MNHNS and CDR2 is SASEGT. The CDR3 loop is CASSDQQGLGQETQYF. Written as DNA, the CDR3 is TGTGCCAGCAGTGATCAACAGGGCCTAGGACAAGAGACCCAGTACTTC.